The entry below gives a single TCR beta chain sequence along with its context. The data are from a study of blood T cell repertoires in COVID-19. Study background: PBMCs, B-cell-depleted T cells, or T cells were the source of the cDNA or gDNA that made up the material.

CDR1 is SGHAT, CDR2 FQNNGV, per germline. The CDR3 covers 14 residues. Trimming took 3 bases from V and 7 from J, leaving 13 bases between them. As processed by the authors: Amplification of reference gene primers provided the estimated nucleated cell counts. Only in-frame clones appear in the TCRdb table, and some are missing; sequencing was by immunoSEQ multiplex PCR. From that table come the V and J calls and clone size; the DNA was used to work out D and trimming. The sample records 150,000 or so clones, around 80% being singletons. The clonotype originates from a human donor with acute or convalescent COVID-19. The donor label of this sample is uncertain. Sequencing was carried out using peripheral blood. The rearrangement joins TRBV11-2 to TRBJ2-4, with TRBD1 as a possible D gene (6 bases). The CDR3 is CASSLAGEVNIQYF. CDR3 DNA: TGTGCCAGCAGCTTGGCAGGGGAAGTGAACATTCAGTACTTC. The full variable domain, in which reference TRBV11-2 and TRBJ2-4 provide the parts outside the CDR3, is EAGVAQSPRYKIIEKRQSVAFWCNPISGHATLYWYQQILGQGPKLLIQFQNNGVVDDSQLPKDRFSAERLKGVDSTLKIQPAKLEDSAVYLCASSLAGEVNIQYFGAGTRLSVL.